The rows below give T cell receptor beta chains drawn from one sample of a study of T cell responses to AZD1222 COVID-19 vaccine. Repertoires were generated with immunoSEQ multiplex PCR, while TCRdb's copy carries only in-frame clones and drops some. The table shows about 120,000 clones, with roughly 91% occurring only once. The sample in question was peripheral blood, obtained on day 0 of AZD1222 vaccination. The receptors here all came from an adult in good health. Each CDR3 is given with its conserved first and last residue. The order of the fields is J gene, clone size, V gene, D gene, CDR3 protein, CDR3 DNA. The D gene is left open where the match is weak. Expanded clones get a size class; other rows say once, few or many, or leave the size out.

TRBJ2-2 | NA | TRBV27 | NA | CASSLPAGGELFF | TGTGCCAGCAGTTTACCCGCGGGGGGGGAGCTGTTTTTT
TRBJ1-1 | NA | TRBV12-5 | NA | CASGLVAGSGMNTEAFF | TGTGCTAGTGGTTTGGTGGCAGGGAGTGGGATGAACACTGAAGCTTTCTTT
TRBJ2-1 | NA | TRBV5-1 | TRBD2 | CASSLTSGVYNEQFF | TGCGCCAGCAGCTTGACTAGCGGGGTCTACAATGAGCAGTTCTTC
TRBJ2-7 | NA | TRBV7-8 | NA | CASSLGRTYEQYF | TGTGCCAGCAGCTTAGGCCGAACCTACGAGCAGTACTTC
TRBJ2-1 | NA | TRBV2 | NA | CASSRRDSRTSYNEQFF | TGTGCCAGCAGTCGCCGGGACTCAAGAACGTCCTACAATGAGCAGTTCTTC
TRBJ1-5 | NA | TRBV27 | NA | CASSSKRSNQPQHF | TGTGCCAGCAGTTCAAAACGGAGCAATCAGCCCCAGCATTTT
TRBJ2-2 | NA | TRBV7-8 | NA | CASSFPSRGTGELFF | TGTGCCAGCAGCTTCCCCAGTCGGGGCACCGGGGAGCTGTTTTTT
TRBJ2-5 | NA | TRBV7-9 | NA | CASSHWTTHQETQYF | TGTGCCAGCAGCCATTGGACAACTCACCAAGAGACCCAGTACTTC
TRBJ1-1 | NA | TRBV5-4 | NA | CASSFGAEAFF | TGTGCCAGCAGCTTTGGGGCTGAAGCTTTCTTT
TRBJ1-2 | NA | TRBV29-1 | NA | CSVGAGGNYGYTF | TGCAGCGTTGGGGCAGGCGGTAACTATGGCTACACCTTC
TRBJ2-3 | NA | TRBV10-3 | TRBD2 | CAISGTSGGASTDTQYF | TGTGCCATCAGCGGGACTAGCGGGGGAGCGAGCACAGATACGCAGTATTTT
TRBJ1-1 | NA | TRBV5-5 | TRBD1 | CASSFGQGLEAFF | TGTGCCAGCAGCTTCGGACAGGGGCTTGAAGCTTTCTTT
TRBJ1-4 | once | TRBV11-2 | TRBD1 | CASSIQGADNEKLFF | TGTGCCAGCAGCATCCAGGGGGCCGATAATGAAAAACTGTTTTTT
TRBJ2-1 | NA | TRBV19 | TRBD2 | CASSMLGGRYNEQFF | TGTGCCAGTAGTATGTTGGGGGGGAGATACAATGAGCAGTTCTTC
TRBJ1-2 | NA | TRBV9 | NA | CASSVDPRQFRGHEGGYTF | TGTGCCAGCAGCGTAGATCCAAGACAGTTTAGAGGGCATGAGGGTGGCTACACCTTC
TRBJ2-1 | NA | TRBV4-1 | NA | CASSQLGSSYNEQFF | TGCGCCAGCAGCCAGCTAGGTAGCTCCTACAATGAGCAGTTCTTC
TRBJ2-3 | NA | TRBV2 | NA | CASRPLDSTDTQYF | TGTGCCAGCAGGCCCCTGGACAGTACAGATACGCAGTATTTT
TRBJ2-7 | NA | TRBV5-5 | NA | CASSLKYEQYF | TGTGCCAGCAGCTTGAAGTACGAGCAGTACTTC
TRBJ2-1 | NA | TRBV7-9 | NA | CASSLGTARTVSYNEQFF | TGTGCCAGCAGCTTAGGGACTGCCCGGACGGTTTCCTACAATGAGCAGTTCTTC
TRBJ2-2 | NA | TRBV1 | NA | CTSAESDLPGELFF | TGCACCAGCGCTGAGAGCGACCTACCCGGGGAGCTGTTTTTT
TRBJ1-4 | NA | TRBV19 | NA | CASSISGYYEKLFF | TGTGCCAGTAGTATTTCCGGGTATTATGAAAAACTGTTTTTT
TRBJ1-5 | NA | TRBV6-2/TRBV6-3 | NA | CASSSTSRHQPQHF | TGTGCCAGCAGCTCCACCTCACGGCATCAGCCCCAGCATTTT